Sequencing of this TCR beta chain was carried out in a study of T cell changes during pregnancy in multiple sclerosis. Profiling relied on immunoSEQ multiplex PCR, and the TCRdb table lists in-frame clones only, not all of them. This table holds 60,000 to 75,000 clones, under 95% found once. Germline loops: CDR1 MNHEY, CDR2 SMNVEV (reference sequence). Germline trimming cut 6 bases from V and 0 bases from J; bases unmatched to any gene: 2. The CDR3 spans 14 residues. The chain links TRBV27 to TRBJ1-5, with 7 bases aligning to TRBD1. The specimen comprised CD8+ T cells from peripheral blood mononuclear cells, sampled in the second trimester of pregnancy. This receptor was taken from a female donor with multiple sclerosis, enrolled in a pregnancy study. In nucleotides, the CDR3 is TGTGCCAGCAGACAGGGGTATAGCAATCAGCCCCAGCATTTT. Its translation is CASRQGYSNQPQHF.